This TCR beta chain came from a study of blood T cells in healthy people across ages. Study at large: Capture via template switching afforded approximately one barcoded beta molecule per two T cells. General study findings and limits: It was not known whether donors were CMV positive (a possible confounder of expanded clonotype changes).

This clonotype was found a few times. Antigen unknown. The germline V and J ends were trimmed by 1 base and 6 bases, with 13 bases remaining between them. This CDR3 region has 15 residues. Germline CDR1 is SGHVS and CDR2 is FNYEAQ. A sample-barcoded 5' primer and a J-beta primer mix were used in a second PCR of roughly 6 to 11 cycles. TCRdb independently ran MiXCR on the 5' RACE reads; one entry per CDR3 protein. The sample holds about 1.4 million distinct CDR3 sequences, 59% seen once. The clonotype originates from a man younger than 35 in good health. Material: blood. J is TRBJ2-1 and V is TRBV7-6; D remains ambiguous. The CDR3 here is CASSLVLGAPNEQFF. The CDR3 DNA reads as TGTGCCAGCAGCTTAGTACTCGGTGCGCCCAATGAGCAGTTCTTC.